The rows below give T cell receptor beta chains drawn from one sample of a study of T cell responses to AZD1222 COVID-19 vaccine. Assay used: immunoSEQ multiplex PCR; TCRdb lists only in-frame clones, some missing. The data show 72,000 or so clones, roughly 85% seen once. This specimen was peripheral blood, taken on day 0 of AZD1222 vaccination. These receptor sequences come from an adult in good health. CDR3s include the opening cysteine and the closing phenylalanine or tryptophan. Each record gives: clone size, J gene, V gene, CDR3 protein. Only some rows state a clone size, as once, few, many or a class for expanded clones.

>once|TRBJ2-7|TRBV5-1
CASSNPRSPFEQYF
>once|TRBJ1-5|TRBV5-6
CASSMGGSGNQPQHF
>.|TRBJ1-3|TRBV12-5
CASGWGQHSGNTIYF
>.|TRBJ1-2|TRBV18
CASSPEARSYGYTF
>.|TRBJ1-3|TRBV27
CASSLRDGNTIYF
>.|TRBJ1-1|TRBV7-9
CASSSPYSEAFF
>.|TRBJ1-4|TRBV18
CASSHQRAGDEKLFF
>.|TRBJ2-2|TRBV30
CAWSVGGVNTGELFF
>.|TRBJ2-7|TRBV10-1
CASSEFGNEQYF
>.|TRBJ1-2|TRBV2
CASSGAGGFNYGYTF
>.|TRBJ1-1|TRBV20-1
CSAPRYTEAFF
>.|TRBJ2-4|TRBV5-4
CASSPWGGLAKNIQYF
>.|TRBJ1-4|TRBV3-1/TRBV3-2
CASSQDWGFATNEKLFF
>.|TRBJ1-2|TRBV5-8
CASSLGGIRGYTF
>.|TRBJ2-7|TRBV6-5
CASRPGTSGSSEQYF
>.|TRBJ1-2|TRBV6-4
CASRGGPNYGYTF
>.|TRBJ2-1|TRBV19
CASSPTQSSYNEQFF
>.|TRBJ2-5|TRBV2
CASRTPGQGARLETQYF
>.|TRBJ2-3|TRBV20-1
CSASSSSTDTQYF
>.|TRBJ2-1|TRBV7-6
CASSLGAGRDEQFF
>.|TRBJ2-7|TRBV11-3
CASSRGRQPIYEQYF
>.|TRBJ2-2|TRBV7-2
CASSRYSTGELFF
>.|TRBJ2-4|TRBV2
CASSGRGPAKNIQYF
>.|TRBJ1-6|TRBV19
CASREGQHNSPLHF
>.|TRBJ2-7|TRBV3-1/TRBV3-2
CASSQEREETYEQYF
>.|TRBJ1-5|TRBV19
CASSMTADQPQHF
>.|TRBJ2-4|TRBV6-5
CASTPIGGLGNIQYF
>.|TRBJ1-6|TRBV13
CASSKQTTGKDSPLHF
>.|TRBJ2-3|TRBV11-3
CASSPRGPKQGDRADTQYF
>many|TRBJ1-2|TRBV10-3
CAISEWSPAHYGYTF
>.|TRBJ2-1|TRBV6-6
CASSYLQTSEQFF
>.|TRBJ1-2|TRBV7-9
CASSPGGYGYTF
>.|TRBJ2-1|TRBV19
CASSLEPSFYNEQFF
>few|TRBJ2-6|TRBV18
CASTADSGANVLTF
>.|TRBJ1-5|TRBV27
CASSLWGTEHYSNQPQHF
>.|TRBJ2-1|TRBV4-1
CASSPGLNNEQFF
>.|TRBJ1-5|TRBV5-1
CASSLGGRGQPQHF
>.|TRBJ1-3|TRBV18
CASSPPRVGNTIYF
>.|TRBJ1-2|TRBV27
CASSQTRTGSGYTF
>few|TRBJ2-2|TRBV10-1
CASRLGPRTGELFF
>.|TRBJ1-2|TRBV4-1
CASSHQGKVHGYTF
>.|TRBJ1-5|TRBV19
CASSWGGEPQHF
>.|TRBJ2-3|TRBV5-1
CASSLRSPADTQYF
>once|TRBJ1-6|TRBV5-3
CARNQDRAAYNSPLHF
>.|TRBJ2-3|TRBV10-2
CASSEIYSPLMDTQYF
>.|TRBJ2-5|TRBV19
CASSIYGGEETQYF
>few|TRBJ1-1|TRBV6-5
CASIKRGMNTEAFF
>.|TRBJ1-5|TRBV7-2
CASSPYQGNQPQHF
>.|TRBJ1-1|TRBV28
CASSSGQVWAFF
>.|TRBJ1-6|TRBV19
CASSRNGPDDGSYNSPLHF
>.|TRBJ2-4|TRBV29-1
CSVEDPDRDRNIQYF
>.|TRBJ2-1|TRBV24-1
CATSASSYNEQFF
>.|TRBJ1-2|TRBV6-6
CASSPTGIIIYGYTF
>few|TRBJ1-2|TRBV5-1
CASSLWTGGGYTF
>.|TRBJ2-1|TRBV4-2
CASSQDRQTQREQFF